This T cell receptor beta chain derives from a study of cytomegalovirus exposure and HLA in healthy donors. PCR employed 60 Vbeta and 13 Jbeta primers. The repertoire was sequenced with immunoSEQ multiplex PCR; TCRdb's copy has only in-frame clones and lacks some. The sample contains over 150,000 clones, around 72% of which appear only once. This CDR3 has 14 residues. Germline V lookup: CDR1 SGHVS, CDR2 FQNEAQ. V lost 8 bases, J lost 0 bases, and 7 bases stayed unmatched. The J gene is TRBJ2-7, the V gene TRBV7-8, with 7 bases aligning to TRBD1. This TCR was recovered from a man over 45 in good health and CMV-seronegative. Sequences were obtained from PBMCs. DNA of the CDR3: TGTGCCAGCGGCCGGGACAGCCCCTCCTACGAGCAGTACTTC. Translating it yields CASGRDSPSYEQYF.